These 3 T cell receptor beta chains came from one sample sequenced in a study of blood T cells in healthy people across ages. Using a J-beta primer mix together with a sample-barcoded 5' primer, a second PCR was run for roughly 6 to 11 cycles. TCRdb passed the 5' RACE reads through MiXCR, listing each CDR3 protein once. The sample records about 690,000 distinct CDR3 sequences, around two fifths being singletons. Sequenced input: blood. These receptors originate from an elderly man in good health.

The table lists this clonotype with a few counts. This chain links TRBV18 with TRBJ1-2; D gene unclear. Trimming took 3 bases from V and 2 from J, leaving 13 bases between them. This CDR3 is 15 amino acids long. Germline V gene sequence: CDR1 KGHSH, CDR2 LQKENI. The CDR3 DNA reads as TGTGCCAGCTCACCTGGGGAACGAGGGAACTATGGCTACACCTTC. It specifies CASSPGERGNYGYTF.

The chain recombines TRBV9 with TRBJ2-1; D remains unclear. Trimming pared 0 bases from V and 5 bases from J, leaving 12 bases between. The V gene's germline CDR1 is SGDLS and CDR2 YYNGEE. The CDR3 length is 15 residues. As DNA, the CDR3 is TGTGCCAGCAGCGTAGATGTAGGGCGAAACAATGAGCAGTTCTTC. It encodes CASSVDVGRNNEQFF.

This chain's CDR3 is CASSLGDGSNQPQYF. The CDR3 DNA follows: TGTGCCAGCAGCTTAGGGGACGGCAGCAATCAGCCCCAGTATTTT. The chain couples TRBV7-2 to TRBJ1-5; the D gene could be TRBD1 or TRBD2 (5 bases each). The DNA end is a closer match to TRBJ2-3, so the J assignment may be wrong. The CDR3 length is 15 residues. CDR1 and CDR2 from the germline V gene are SGHTA and FQGNSA.